The 17 T cell receptor beta chains below come from one sample, sequenced in a study of cytomegalovirus exposure and HLA in healthy donors. PCR primers comprised 60 Vbeta and 13 Jbeta primers. Libraries were prepared by immunoSEQ multiplex PCR; TCRdb keeps only in-frame clonotypes and omits some of them. This sample carries around 130,000 clones, around 74% of them seen once, and the ten largest clones take approximately 3.1%. Input material: PBMCs. The receptors derive from a man aged 30 to 39 in good health and CMV-seronegative.

The gene calls are TRBV27 and TRBJ1-5, with 7 bases matching TRBD1. Looked up from germline, CDR1 is MNHEY and CDR2 is SMNVEV (reference sequence). The length of the CDR3 is 15 residues. Trimming cost V 7 bases and J 4 bases; bases outside gene matches: 10. The CDR3 loop reads CASTPLDRANQPQHF. The CDR3 DNA reads TGTGCCAGCACCCCCTTAGACAGGGCTAATCAGCCCCAGCATTTT.

The chain has TRBV20-1 and TRBJ1-1; D ambiguous. This CDR3 comprises 10 residues. Looked up from germline, CDR1 is DFQATT and CDR2 is SNEGSKA (reference sequence). With 6 bases removed from V and 5 bases from J, the gap between germline ends came to 7 bases. CDR3 nucleotide sequence: TGCAGTGCCCACACGACTGAAGCTTTCTTT. It is translated as CSAHTTEAFF.

This clone was found once. This CDR3 is also generated by other DNA sequences in the sample. The chain is built from TRBV6-5 and TRBJ1-2, with 7 bases lining up with TRBD1. There are 15 residues in the CDR3. Germline values: CDR1 MNHEY, CDR2 SVGAGI. The J segment lost 0 bases and the V segment lost 0 bases, leaving 1 base of the junction unmatched. The CDR3 loop reads CASSYSGTANYGYTF. The CDR3 DNA follows: TGTGCCAGCAGTTACTCAGGGACAGCTAACTATGGCTACACCTTC.

The chain uses TRBV4-2 and TRBJ1-5, with D unclear. In germline, CDR1 is LGHNA, CDR2 YNFKEQ. Trimming pared 0 bases from V and 4 bases from J, leaving 10 bases between. The length of the CDR3 is 15 residues. CDR3 protein: CASSQEGGSNQPQHF. The DNA for the CDR3 is TGTGCCAGCAGCCAAGAGGGAGGGAGTAATCAGCCCCAGCATTTT.

This clone was counted a few times. CDR3 DNA sequence: TGTGCCTGGACCCCCGGGGTGGATGAGCAGTTCTTC. Its protein product is CAWTPGVDEQFF. The chain links TRBV30 to TRBJ2-1, with a tentative D call TRBD2 (5 bases). V lost 4 bases and J lost 8, with 12 bases in between. The CDR3 totals 12 residues. Germline CDR1 GTSNPN, CDR2 SVGIG (reference sequence).

This chain joins TRBV28 and TRBJ2-7; perhaps TRBD1 as D (6 bases). Per germline, CDR1 MDHEN and CDR2 SYDVKM. This CDR3 has 13 residues. Trimming took off 6 bases at V and 3 bases at J, with 12 bases between the two ends. The CDR3 sequence: CASRGTTYYEQYF. In nucleotides, the CDR3 is TGTGCCAGCAGGGGGACAACGTACTACGAGCAGTACTTC.

There are a few counts of this clone. J is TRBJ1-5 and V is TRBV29-1; D is perhaps TRBD1 (5 bases). CDR1 is SQVTM, CDR2 ANQGSEA, per germline. This CDR3 spans 11 amino acids. Trimming removed 7 bases at V and 3 bases at J, with 7 bases between. The CDR3 spells CSGGDNQPQHF. The CDR3 DNA reads TGCAGCGGGGGGGACAATCAGCCCCAGCATTTT.

The J gene is TRBJ1-4, the V gene TRBV28, with TRBD1 identical over 7 bases. CDR3 size: 14 residues. V lost 2 bases, J lost 4 bases, and 1 base stayed unmatched. Germline V gives CDR1 MDHEN, CDR2 SYDVKM. Here the CDR3 DNA reads TGTGCCAGCAGTTTAGGGGACAGTAATGAAAAACTGTTTTTT. It codes for CASSLGDSNEKLFF.

The chain is built from TRBV19 and TRBJ1-1; D is perhaps TRBD1 (5 bases). The V and J ends lost 2 bases and 7 bases respectively, with 17 bases between them. The CDR3 consists of 15 residues. Looked up from germline, CDR1 is LNHDA and CDR2 is SQIVND (reference sequence). For the CDR3, the DNA is TGTGCCAGTAGTATACGGGACTTCTCCCGAATTGAAGCTTTCTTT. This translates into CASSIRDFSRIEAFF.

CDR3 loop: CASSLRGGQVYNEQFF. The CDR3 DNA sequence: TGTGCCAGCAGCTTAAGAGGGGGACAGGTCTACAATGAGCAGTTCTTC. The rearrangement uses TRBV7-3 and TRBJ2-1; 8 positions match TRBD1. The length of the CDR3 is 16 residues. Germline CDR1 and CDR2: SGHTA and FQGTGA. Unmatched junction bases numbered 5, after V lost 1 base and J lost 3 bases.

This CDR3 is CASNPLARGGETQYF. The DNA for the CDR3 is TGTGCCAGCAACCCACTAGCTAGGGGAGGAGAGACCCAGTACTTC. V is TRBV9 and J is TRBJ2-5; D possibly corresponds to TRBD2 (6 bases). The V and J ends lost 6 bases and 4 bases respectively, with 19 bases between them. The CDR3 runs to 15 residues. Per germline, CDR1 SGDLS and CDR2 YYNGEE.

This chain joins TRBV4-1 and TRBJ1-5, with 7 bases that match TRBD1. V dropped 2 bases and J dropped 4; count of bases not matched to a gene: 11. This CDR3 contains 17 residues. Per the germline V gene, CDR1 is MGHRA and CDR2 is YSYEKL. CDR3 sequence reads: CASSQPGGLRQNQPQHF. CDR3 DNA: TGCGCCAGCAGCCAACCAGGGGGACTGCGACAAAATCAGCCCCAGCATTTT.

This clone was detected a few times. The V call is TRBV6-1, the J call TRBJ2-2; 13 nucleotides align to TRBD2. The CDR3 consists of 14 residues. The V gene end was trimmed by 1 base and the J gene end by 11 bases; junction bases not matched to a gene: 1. Germline V gene sequence: CDR1 MNHNS, CDR2 SASEGT. The CDR3 DNA reads TGTGCCAGCAGTGAAGGACTAGCGGGAGGAGAGCTGTTTTTT. Encoded protein: CASSEGLAGGELFF.

The DNA for the CDR3 is TGTGCCAGCAGTGAAGCCCTACTAGAGTCCAATGAGCAGTTCTTC. This translates into CASSEALLESNEQFF. The rearrangement joins TRBV6-1 to TRBJ2-1; a weak D match, TRBD2 (5 bases). Trimming cost V 0 bases and J 6 bases, with 12 bases left between them. Germline CDR1 and CDR2: MNHNS and SASEGT. The CDR3 covers 15 residues.

The genes are TRBV7-6 and TRBJ2-7, with 11 bases aligning to TRBD2. V was clipped by 1 base and J by 5 bases; unmatched bases: 7. The CDR3 has 16 residues. From germline, CDR1 is SGHVS and CDR2 FNYEAQ. CDR3: CASSLVVSGRAHEQYF. The CDR3 nucleotides read TGTGCCAGCAGCTTAGTTGTTAGCGGGAGGGCCCACGAGCAGTACTTC. The complete variable domain, with remaining parts taken from reference TRBV7-6 and TRBJ2-7, reads GAGVSQSPRYKVTKRGQDVALRCDPISGHVSLYWYRQALGQGPEFLTYFNYEAQQDKSGLPNDRFSAERPEGSISTLTIQRTEQRDSAMYRCASSLVVSGRAHEQYFGPGTRLTVT.

V is TRBV25-1 and J is TRBJ2-1; 7 bases align to TRBD2. The CDR3 has 16 amino acids. J gave up 5 bases and V 2 bases, and 9 bases lay outside the gene matches. Looked up from germline, CDR1 is MGHDK and CDR2 is SYGVNS. In nucleotides, the CDR3 is TGTGCCAGCAGTGAAGGGGACTACCTTAATCACAATGAGCAGTTCTTC. It is translated as CASSEGDYLNHNEQFF.

In its sample, this clone was seen a few times. This CDR3 is also generated by other DNA sequences in the sample. The genes are TRBV18 and TRBJ2-7, with 10 bases aligning to TRBD2. This CDR3 contains 15 residues. Trimming at V came to 2 bases and at J to 4 bases, leaving 5 bases not matched to a gene. Germline V gene lookup returns CDR1 KGHSH and CDR2 LQKENI. The CDR3 loop is CASSPGSGRVYEQYF. The CDR3 DNA reads TGTGCCAGCTCACCAGGGAGCGGGAGGGTGTACGAGCAGTACTTC.